A selection of T cell receptor beta chains follows, all from one sample in a study of graft-versus-host responses after intestinal transplantation. Sequencing used immunoSEQ multiplex PCR; TCRdb keeps in-frame clones, though not all of them. The table has 130,000 or so clones, roughly 92% seen once. No antigen has been assigned to these receptors. Sequenced material: unstimulated CD4+ T cells sorted from spleen or lymph node cells, taken before intestinal transplant. These receptors came from a human donor who received an intestinal transplant. The CDR3 runs from the conserved cysteine through the conserved F or W. D genes are given only for firm matches. Only part of the rows carry a size: once, few, many, or a class if the clone is expanded.

j_gene	abundance	v_gene	d_gene	CDR3nt	CDR3aa
TRBJ2-3	.	TRBV30	.	TGTGCCTCTCAGGGGGACTACGGAGCATCTGATACGCAGTATTTT	CASQGDYGASDTQYF
TRBJ1-4	.	TRBV7-9	.	TGTGCCAGCAGCTTAGGTCAGGCCGGTGAAAAACTGTTTTTT	CASSLGQAGEKLFF
TRBJ1-5	once	TRBV5-1	.	TGCGCCAGCAGCCCCGGGGGGGGTTCAAATCAGCCCCAGCATTTT	CASSPGGGSNQPQHF
TRBJ1-3	.	TRBV10-3	.	TGTGCCATCAGTGAGGCGGGCACTGGAAACACCATATATTTT	CAISEAGTGNTIYF
TRBJ2-3	.	TRBV9	.	TGTGCCAGCAGCGTAGCTGGAGACGTCAGCACAGATACGCAGTATTTT	CASSVAGDVSTDTQYF
TRBJ2-4	.	TRBV19	.	TGTGCCAGTAGTATTCCACCCGCGGGGAACATTCAGTACTTC	CASSIPPAGNIQYF
TRBJ2-7	.	TRBV18	.	TGTGCCAGCTCACCATCCCTCCGCGGGGAGCAGTACTTC	CASSPSLRGEQYF
TRBJ1-1	.	TRBV4-1	TRBD1	TGCGCCAGCAGCCAAGATCCGGGACAGGGGACGAAGAATGAAGCTTTCTTT	CASSQDPGQGTKNEAFF
TRBJ2-1	.	TRBV7-2	TRBD2	TGTGCCAGCAGCTTAGTGGCGGGGGGGCTGGTCGCGCAGTTCTTC	CASSLVAGGLVAQFF
TRBJ1-2	.	TRBV2	.	TGTGCCAGCAGTGGGGGTGGTGGCTACACCTTC	CASSGGGGYTF
TRBJ2-7	.	TRBV15	TRBD2	TGTGCCACCAGATGGGGAGGGTCCTACGAGCAGTACTTC	CATRWGGSYEQYF
TRBJ2-7	.	TRBV27	TRBD1	TGTGCCAGCAGTCCCCACCCCGGACAGGGGGTCGAGCAGTACTTC	CASSPHPGQGVEQYF
TRBJ1-4	.	TRBV5-1	TRBD1	TGCGCCAGCAGCCTGTTAGACAGGGGCCCTAGAAAACTGTTTTTT	CASSLLDRGPRKLFF
TRBJ1-5	.	TRBV4-2	TRBD1	TGTGCCAGCAGCCAAGATTCCACGGGACAGGAACGTAGTCAGCCCCAGCATTTT	CASSQDSTGQERSQPQHF
TRBJ1-4	.	TRBV18	.	TGTGCCAGCTCACCGGTAGGGAAGGCTAATGAAAAACTGTTTTTT	CASSPVGKANEKLFF
TRBJ2-6	.	TRBV25-1	.	TGTGCCAGCAGTGACTCTGGGGCCAACGTCCTGACTTTC	CASSDSGANVLTF
TRBJ1-2	.	TRBV6-1	TRBD1	TGTGCCAGCAGGGCCGACAGGGGGGTCTATGGCTACACCTTC	CASRADRGVYGYTF
TRBJ1-6	.	TRBV2	.	TGTGCCAGCACCCGGACAGATAGCTCCTATAATTCACCCCTCCACTTT	CASTRTDSSYNSPLHF
TRBJ2-3	.	TRBV29-1	.	TGCAGCGTTGAAGGGGTCTCGAAGGATACGCAGTATTTT	CSVEGVSKDTQYF
TRBJ1-2	.	TRBV18	.	TGTGCCAGCTCACCTCCCGATGACGGCTACACCTTC	CASSPPDDGYTF
TRBJ2-4	.	TRBV6-5	.	TGTGCCAGCAGCCCTAGGGTAGCCAAAAACATTCAGTACTTC	CASSPRVAKNIQYF
TRBJ1-2	.	TRBV2	.	TGTGCCAGCAACGACCTATACACGGGCTACACCTTC	CASNDLYTGYTF
TRBJ2-7	.	TRBV5-1	TRBD2	TGCGCCAGCAGCTCCTTAGCGGGGGGTTTCTACGAGCAGTACTTC	CASSSLAGGFYEQYF
TRBJ1-5	.	TRBV19	.	TGTGCCAGTAGTATAGAGGGTCTAGGCAATCAGCCCCAGCATTTT	CASSIEGLGNQPQHF
TRBJ2-3	.	TRBV18	.	TGTGCCAGCTCACCACCGAGGGGCGGTACCGCAGATACGCAGTATTTT	CASSPPRGGTADTQYF
TRBJ2-1	.	TRBV4-1	.	TGCGCCAGCAGCCCCGGGACCCACCCCGGGAATGAGCAGTTCTTC	CASSPGTHPGNEQFF
TRBJ2-7	.	TRBV13	TRBD1	TGTGCCAGCAGCCAGGACAGGGACTCCTACGAGCAGTACTTC	CASSQDRDSYEQYF
TRBJ1-1	.	TRBV6-1	.	TGTGCCAGCAGTCCCCTAGACACCATAAACACTGAAGCTTTCTTT	CASSPLDTINTEAFF
TRBJ2-1	few	TRBV18	.	TGTGCCAGCTCACCACTGGGGGGCGAGCCTGAGCAGTTCTTC	CASSPLGGEPEQFF
TRBJ2-7	few	TRBV7-9	TRBD1	TGTGCCAGCAGCTCCGACAGGGGAACAGGAACCTACGAGCAGTACTTC	CASSSDRGTGTYEQYF
TRBJ2-7	.	TRBV6-1	.	TGTGCCAGCAGTGAAGTAGGGCCCTGGGACGAGCAGTACTTC	CASSEVGPWDEQYF
TRBJ1-1	.	TRBV30	TRBD1	TGTGCCTGGAAAGTGACAGGGCGGTTCACTGAAGCTTTCTTT	CAWKVTGRFTEAFF
TRBJ2-1	.	TRBV30	.	TGTGCCTGGAGTGTACGAGGTGGGTACAATGAGCAGTTCTTC	CAWSVRGGYNEQFF
TRBJ2-5	.	TRBV29-1	TRBD2	TGCAGCGTTCAACTAGCGGGGGGAGAGACCCAGTACTTC	CSVQLAGGETQYF
TRBJ1-1	.	TRBV4-2	.	TGTGCCAGCAGCCAAGATCAAATAGCTGAAGCTTTCTTT	CASSQDQIAEAFF
TRBJ1-2	.	TRBV6-6	TRBD1	TGTGCCAGCAGTGCCGAGGGGGGACAGGGGGCGCGGGGCTACACCTTC	CASSAEGGQGARGYTF
TRBJ1-1	.	TRBV11-2	.	TGTGCCAGCAGCAAACCAGTCTCGAACACTGAAGCTTTCTTT	CASSKPVSNTEAFF
TRBJ2-7	.	TRBV18	TRBD1	TGTGCCAGCTCACCGGGAAATACCGGGACAGGGGGGTACGAGCAGTACTTC	CASSPGNTGTGGYEQYF
TRBJ1-1	.	TRBV10-3	.	TGTGCCACCAATGAATTCCCCCAACACTCTGAAGCTTTCTTT	CATNEFPQHSEAFF
TRBJ1-1	.	TRBV21-1	.	TGTGCCAGCACCCCATCCCTTAACACTGAAGCTTTCTTT	CASTPSLNTEAFF
TRBJ1-2	.	TRBV15	TRBD1	TGTGCCACCAGCAGAGAAAGGGGGCGCGAGTATGGCTACACCTTC	CATSRERGREYGYTF
TRBJ1-2	.	TRBV14	.	TGTGCCAGCAGCCTGGGAGGGATATACTATGGCTACACCTTC	CASSLGGIYYGYTF
TRBJ1-4	.	TRBV2	.	TGTGCCAGCAGTGGGGTCAGGTGGGATGAAAAACTGTTTTTT	CASSGVRWDEKLFF
TRBJ2-4	.	TRBV9	TRBD2	TGTGCCAGCAGCGTACGGGGGGACATTCAGTACTTC	CASSVRGDIQYF
TRBJ2-2	.	TRBV7-2	.	TGTGCCAGCAGACCAATAAACACCGGGGAGCTGTTTTTT	CASRPINTGELFF
TRBJ1-5	once	TRBV7-7	.	TGTGCCAGCAGCCCCGATCCCAGTCAGCCCCAGCATTTT	CASSPDPSQPQHF
TRBJ1-6	.	TRBV2	.	TGTGCCAGCAGGGCTAGTCGGGCCGCAAATTCACCCCTCCACTTT	CASRASRAANSPLHF
TRBJ2-2	.	TRBV19	TRBD1	TGTGCCAGTAGGGGACAGGTAGACACCGGGGAGCTGTTTTTT	CASRGQVDTGELFF
TRBJ1-3	.	TRBV5-1	.	TGCGCCAGCAGCGCGGACAGCTCTGGAAACACCATATATTTT	CASSADSSGNTIYF
TRBJ1-1	.	TRBV29-1	.	TGCAGCGTTCAAAGTATCATGAACACTGAAGCTTTCTTT	CSVQSIMNTEAFF
TRBJ1-1	.	TRBV10-1	TRBD1	TGCGCCAGCAGTGAGAGGGGGCGGGATTTGAACACTGAAGCTTTCTTT	CASSERGRDLNTEAFF
TRBJ1-3	.	TRBV5-1	TRBD1	TGCGCCAGCAGCTGGGACAGGGTGGCCTCTGGAAACACCATATATTTT	CASSWDRVASGNTIYF
TRBJ1-1	few	TRBV5-6	.	TGTGCCAGCAGCTTAGTCAGCCACACTGAAGCTTTCTTT	CASSLVSHTEAFF
TRBJ1-1	.	TRBV5-6	.	TGTGCCAGCAGCTTACAGGGTTGGGCTTTCTTT	CASSLQGWAFF
TRBJ2-1	.	TRBV5-4	.	TGTGCCAGCAGTGGGCAGGTCTCCTACAATGAGCAGTTCTTC	CASSGQVSYNEQFF
TRBJ1-2	.	TRBV6-1	.	TGTGCCAGCAGGGGGCCGGGGCGCGACAATGGCTACACCTTC	CASRGPGRDNGYTF
TRBJ1-5	.	TRBV7-8	.	TGTGCCAGCAGCCCCTATAGCGAGGGTAAGACCCAGCATTTT	CASSPYSEGKTQHF
TRBJ2-5	.	TRBV5-1	.	TGCGCCAGCAGCTTGGCCCGTGAGACCCAGTACTTC	CASSLARETQYF
TRBJ1-2	.	TRBV9	TRBD1	TGTGCCAGCAGCCTGGGACAGGGGGCATATGGCTACACCTTC	CASSLGQGAYGYTF
TRBJ1-1	.	TRBV2	.	TGTGCCAGCACTCTCGGCGTGAACACTGAAGCTTTCTTT	CASTLGVNTEAFF